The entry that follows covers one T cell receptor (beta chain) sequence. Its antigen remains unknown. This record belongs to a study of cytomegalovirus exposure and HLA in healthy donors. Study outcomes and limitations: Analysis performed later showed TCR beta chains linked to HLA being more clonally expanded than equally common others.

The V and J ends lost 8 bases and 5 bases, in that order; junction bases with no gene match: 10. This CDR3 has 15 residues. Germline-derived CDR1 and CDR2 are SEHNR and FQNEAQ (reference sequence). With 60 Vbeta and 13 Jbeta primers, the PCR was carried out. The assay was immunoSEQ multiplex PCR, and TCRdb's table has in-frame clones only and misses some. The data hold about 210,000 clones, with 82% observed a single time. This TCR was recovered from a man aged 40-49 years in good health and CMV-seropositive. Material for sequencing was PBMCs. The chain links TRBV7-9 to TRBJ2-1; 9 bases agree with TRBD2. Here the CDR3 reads CASEPRLAGHNEQFF. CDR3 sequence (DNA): TGTGCCAGCGAGCCTCGTCTAGCGGGACACAATGAGCAGTTCTTC.